This TCR beta chain stems from a study of blood T cell repertoires in COVID-19. Participants, 18 to 89 years old, spanned around 26 US areas. Among Cohort 3 donors, those recovered had two negative PCRs, clearance, or symptom resolution. This clone occurred a few times. This CDR3 has 17 amino acids. Trimming cost V 7 bases and J 0 bases, with 17 bases left between them. The germline CDR1 and CDR2 sequences are SGHTS and YDEGEE. In the authors' methods: Reference gene primers were amplified, and this amplification served to estimate nucleated cell counts. The table came from immunoSEQ multiplex PCR; TCRdb's copy has only in-frame clones and leaves some out. V and J calls and clone size come straight from that table; D and trimming were deduced from the DNA. This sample has about 470,000 clones, with 75% to 90% found just once.

Sequenced input: PBMCs or T cells enriched from blood (not recorded which). The source of this sequence is a young woman who had recovered from COVID-19. The rearrangement uses TRBV5-8 and TRBJ1-6; tentatively, D is TRBD1 (5 bases). CDR3: CASLGGERSSYNSPLHF. The CDR3 DNA reads as TGTGCCAGCCTCGGAGGGGAACGTAGCTCCTATAATTCACCCCTCCACTTT. The full variable domain, completed using reference TRBV5-8 and TRBJ1-6, is EAGVTQSPTHLIKTRGQQATLRCSPISGHTSVYWYQQALGLGLQFLLWYDEGEERNRGNFPPRFSGRQFPNYSSELNVNALELEDSALYLCASLGGERSSYNSPLHFGNGTRLTVT.